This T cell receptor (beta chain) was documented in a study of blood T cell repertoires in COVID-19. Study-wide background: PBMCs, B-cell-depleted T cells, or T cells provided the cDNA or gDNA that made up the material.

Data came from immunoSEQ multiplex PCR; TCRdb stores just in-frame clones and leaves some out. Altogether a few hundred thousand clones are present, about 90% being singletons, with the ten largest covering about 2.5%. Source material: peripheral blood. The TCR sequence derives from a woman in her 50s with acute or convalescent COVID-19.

In DNA form, the CDR3 reads TGTGCCAGCAGTTACGGCTCTACCGGGGGGGAGCTGTTTTTT. Translated, it gives CASSYGSTGGELFF. V usage is TRBV6-5 and J usage is TRBJ2-2; D not certain. The V and J ends lost 2 bases and 8 bases respectively, with 12 bases between them. The CDR3 consists of 14 residues. Germline CDR1 reads MNHEY; CDR2 reads SVGAGI.